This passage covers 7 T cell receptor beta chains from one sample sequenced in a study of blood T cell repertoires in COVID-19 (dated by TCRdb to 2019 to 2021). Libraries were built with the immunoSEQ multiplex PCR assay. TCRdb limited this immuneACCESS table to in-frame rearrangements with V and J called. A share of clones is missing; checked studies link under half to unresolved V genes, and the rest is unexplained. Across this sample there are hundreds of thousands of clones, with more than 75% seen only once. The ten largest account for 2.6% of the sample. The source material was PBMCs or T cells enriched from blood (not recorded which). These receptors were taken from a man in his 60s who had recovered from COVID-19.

This CDR3 is CAFQLAGKGVQYF. Here the CDR3 DNA reads TGTGCCTTCCAACTAGCGGGGAAAGGGGTGCAGTACTTC. V and J are TRBV30 and TRBJ2-7, with TRBD2 matching 10 bases. Germline-derived CDR1 and CDR2 are GTSNPN and SVGIG (reference sequence). V gave up 7 bases and J gave up 9 bases; unmatched junction bases: 12. The CDR3 has 13 residues.

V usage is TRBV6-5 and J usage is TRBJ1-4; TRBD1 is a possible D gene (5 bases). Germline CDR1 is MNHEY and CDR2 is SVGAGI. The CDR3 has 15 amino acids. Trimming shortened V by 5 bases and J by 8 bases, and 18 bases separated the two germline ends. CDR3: CASSNGGTDGEKLFF. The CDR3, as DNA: TGTGCCAGCAGTAATGGAGGGACCGACGGGGAAAAACTGTTTTTT.

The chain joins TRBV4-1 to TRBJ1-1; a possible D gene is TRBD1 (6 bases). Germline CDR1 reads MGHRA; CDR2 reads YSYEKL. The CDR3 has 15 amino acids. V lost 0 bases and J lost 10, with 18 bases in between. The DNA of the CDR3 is TGCGCCAGCAGCCAAGAAACAAGCAGGGGTAGGTTAGCTTTCTTT. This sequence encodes CASSQETSRGRLAFF.

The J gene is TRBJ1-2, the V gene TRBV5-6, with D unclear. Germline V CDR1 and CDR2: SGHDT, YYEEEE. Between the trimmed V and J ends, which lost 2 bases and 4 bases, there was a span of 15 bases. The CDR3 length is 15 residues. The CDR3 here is CASSLLSITSYGYTF. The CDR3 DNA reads TGTGCCAGCAGCTTACTCAGTATAACTAGCTATGGCTACACCTTC.

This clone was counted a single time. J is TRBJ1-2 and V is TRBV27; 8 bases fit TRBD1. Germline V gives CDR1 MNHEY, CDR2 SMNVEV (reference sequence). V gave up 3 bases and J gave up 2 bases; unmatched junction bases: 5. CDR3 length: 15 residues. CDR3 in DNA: TGTGCCAGCAGTTTGTACCAGGGGGCCAACTATGGCTACACCTTC. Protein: CASSLYQGANYGYTF.

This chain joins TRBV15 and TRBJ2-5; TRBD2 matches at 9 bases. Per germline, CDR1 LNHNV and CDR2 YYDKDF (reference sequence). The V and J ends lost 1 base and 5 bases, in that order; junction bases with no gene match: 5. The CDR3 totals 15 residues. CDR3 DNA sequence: TGTGCCACCAGCAGAGGCGGGGGGGTGGCTGAGACCCAGTACTTC. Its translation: CATSRGGGVAETQYF.

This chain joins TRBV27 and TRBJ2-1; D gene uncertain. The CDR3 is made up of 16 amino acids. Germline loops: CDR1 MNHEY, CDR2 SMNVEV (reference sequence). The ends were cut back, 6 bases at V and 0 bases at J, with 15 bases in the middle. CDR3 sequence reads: CASRIPGSGSYNEQFF. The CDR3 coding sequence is TGTGCCAGCAGGATACCCGGTAGTGGCTCCTACAATGAGCAGTTCTTC.